This T cell receptor (beta chain) was captured in a study of blood T cell repertoires in COVID-19. Study-wide background: Sites in the United States, Italy and Spain provided acute and convalescent COVID-19 samples. T cells, B-cell-depleted T cells, or PBMCs provided the cDNA or gDNA that served as material.

Here immunoSEQ multiplex PCR was the method, and the copy in TCRdb shows in-frame clones only, minus some. The repertoire includes some 180,000 clones, roughly 84% of them detected once, and under 13% sits in the top ten. Trimming cost V 8 bases and J 3 bases, with 11 bases left between them. The CDR3 contains 13 residues. The germline CDR1 and CDR2 sequences are KGHDR and SFDVKD. Sequenced: peripheral blood. This TCR was sampled from a man aged 65-85 years with active or convalescent COVID-19. The chain links TRBV24-1 to TRBJ2-3, with unresolved D. The CDR3 loop reads CATIEAWTDTQYF. In DNA, the CDR3 is TGTGCCACCATAGAAGCCTGGACAGATACGCAGTATTTT.